A selection of T cell receptor beta chains follows, all from one sample in a study of T-cell reconstitution after alpha-beta-depleted transplantation in children. TCRdb re-called the PCR reads through MiXCR, storing one row per CDR3 protein. Among over 400,000 distinct CDR3 sequences listed, around 46% were seen once. The specimen was PBMCs, collected before TCRalphabeta/CD19-depleted stem cell transplant. The source of these receptors is a girl aged 2 to 10 with aplastic anemia, due to receive a stem cell transplant. The CDR3 runs from the conserved cysteine through the conserved F or W. A D gene is named only where the DNA matches it firmly. Rows give clone size only sometimes, using once, few, many, or a class for an expanded clone.

TGTGCGTTTACTGACTCTTTGAACACCGGGGAGCTGTTTTTT	CAFTDSLNTGELFF	TRBJ2-2	NA	many	TRBV5-6
TGTGCCAGCAGCGGACAGGGCCTCTACGAGCAGTACTTC	CASSGQGLYEQYF	TRBJ2-7	TRBD1	many	TRBV2
TGCGCCAGCGACCCAACCGGGGATAATTCACCCCTCCACTTT	CASDPTGDNSPLHF	TRBJ1-6	NA	once	TRBV5-1
TGTGCCAGCAGCTTGAACGGGCCTCAGCCCCAGCATTTT	CASSLNGPQPQHF	TRBJ1-5	NA	few	TRBV7-9
TGTGCCAGCAGTGGCAAGGGTACGCCGAGTGTCGTAATCTATGGCTACACCTTC	CASSGKGTPSVVIYGYTF	TRBJ1-2	NA	NA	TRBV27
TGCAGCGTTGATCGGGGGGGGCGGACCGGGGAGCTGTTTTTT	CSVDRGGRTGELFF	TRBJ2-2	TRBD2	many	TRBV29-1
TGCGCCAGCAGCCAAGAGTCCCACAATGAGCAGTTCTTC	CASSQESHNEQFF	TRBJ2-1	NA	NA	TRBV4-1
TGTGCCAGCAGCTTACTGGGACACATGAACACTGAAGCTTTCTTT	CASSLLGHMNTEAFF	TRBJ1-1	NA	many	TRBV7-3
TGCGCCAGCAGCTTGGGGGGACAGGGGTATCAGCCCCAGCATTTT	CASSLGGQGYQPQHF	TRBJ1-5	TRBD1	NA	TRBV5-1
TGTGCCAGCAGCCCAGTATCTAGCGTCAATGAGCAGTTCTTC	CASSPVSSVNEQFF	TRBJ2-1	NA	NA	TRBV11-2
TGTGCCAGCGCAGAGTCCGGGACAGCATACTACGAGCAGTACTTC	CASAESGTAYYEQYF	TRBJ2-7	TRBD1	NA	TRBV6-2/TRBV6-3
TGCAGTGCTAGACCCACCAGCGGGGGTATTCAAGAGACCCAGTACTTC	CSARPTSGGIQETQYF	TRBJ2-5	TRBD2	NA	TRBV20-1
TGCGCCAGCACCTCGGGGACAGATGGCTACACCTTC	CASTSGTDGYTF	TRBJ1-2	TRBD1	few	TRBV5-1